The clone carrying this T cell receptor beta chain showed up many times. Antigen: not known. The entry originates in a study of T and B cells in COVID-19 patients. The wider study: Blood was sampled from COVID-19 patients who were either actively infected or recovered. General study findings and limits: Patients with COVID-19 reportedly showed strongly skewed T cell receptor beta variable and joining gene usage. The recovered cohort had roughly 2,200 exclusive TCR clusters, including 31 low generation probability clusters. Highly clonal in active COVID-19, TRB repertoires exceeded healthy-donor diversity and richness at recovery.

V gave up 0 bases and J gave up 10 bases; unmatched junction bases: 3. Looked up from germline, CDR1 is LNHNV and CDR2 is YYDKDF (reference sequence). The CDR3 runs 13 residues. Blood genomic DNA input for TRB amplification was roughly 250-500 ng. TRB rearrangements were amplified by multiplex PCR with BIOMED2 TRB-A/B primers. TCRdb re-analysed the multiplex PCR reads in MiXCR, keeping a single row per CDR3 protein. The profile shows around 30,000 distinct CDR3 sequences, about 31% of them singletons. The chain uses TRBV15 and TRBJ2-1, with 7 bases matching TRBD1. The clonotype comes from a human donor who had recovered from COVID-19. The sequenced sample was blood. CDR3 DNA sequence: TGTGCCACCAGCAGAGAGAGGGGGCGGGAGCAGTTCTTC. It translates to CATSRERGREQFF.